The present TCR beta chain was sequenced within a study of T cell responses to AZD1222 COVID-19 vaccine. Second-dose recipients at about 4 or about 12 weeks were treated as one pooled group. Trimming shortened V by 2 bases and J by 0 bases, and 11 bases separated the two germline ends. The CDR3 is 15 residues long. Looked up from germline, CDR1 is SGHNT and CDR2 is YYREEE (reference sequence). Using immunoSEQ multiplex PCR, the repertoire was profiled, and TCRdb retains in-frame clones only, with some absent. This sample has fewer than 110,000 clones; around nine tenths occur once, and the top ten carry around 5.9%. In regard to this clone: Its specificity is unknown.

General study results and limits: Baseline seropositivity characterized only six AZD1222 recipients.

The sample here was peripheral blood, taken 28 days after the second AZD1222 dose. The V gene is TRBV5-4, the J gene TRBJ1-1; D is unclear. The receptor was derived from an adult who received the AZD1222 COVID-19 vaccine. The CDR3 sequence: CASSFDKGMNTEAFF. The CDR3 region has the DNA TGTGCCAGCAGCTTCGACAAGGGCATGAACACTGAAGCTTTCTTT.